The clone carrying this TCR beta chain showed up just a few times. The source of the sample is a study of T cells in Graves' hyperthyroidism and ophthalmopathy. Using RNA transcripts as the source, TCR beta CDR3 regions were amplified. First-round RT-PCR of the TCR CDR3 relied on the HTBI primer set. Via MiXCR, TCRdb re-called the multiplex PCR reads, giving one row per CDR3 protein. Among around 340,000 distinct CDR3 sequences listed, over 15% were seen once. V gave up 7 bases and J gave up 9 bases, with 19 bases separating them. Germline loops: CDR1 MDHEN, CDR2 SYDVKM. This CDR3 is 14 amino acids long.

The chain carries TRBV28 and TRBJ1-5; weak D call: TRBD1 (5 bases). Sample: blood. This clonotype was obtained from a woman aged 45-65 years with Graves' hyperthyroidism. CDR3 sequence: CASTLGGTQGPQHF. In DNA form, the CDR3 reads TGTGCCAGCACCCTGGGCGGGACTCAGGGGCCCCAGCATTTT.